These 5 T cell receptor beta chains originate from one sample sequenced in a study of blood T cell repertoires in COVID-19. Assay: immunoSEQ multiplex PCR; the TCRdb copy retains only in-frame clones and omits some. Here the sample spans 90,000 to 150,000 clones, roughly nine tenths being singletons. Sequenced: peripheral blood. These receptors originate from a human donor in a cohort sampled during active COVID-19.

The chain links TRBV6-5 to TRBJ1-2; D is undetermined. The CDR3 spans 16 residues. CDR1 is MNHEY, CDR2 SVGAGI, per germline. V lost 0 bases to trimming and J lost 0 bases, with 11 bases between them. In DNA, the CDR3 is TGTGCCAGCAGTTACTCGAATCCGAGTGCTAACTATGGCTACACCTTC. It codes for CASSYSNPSANYGYTF.

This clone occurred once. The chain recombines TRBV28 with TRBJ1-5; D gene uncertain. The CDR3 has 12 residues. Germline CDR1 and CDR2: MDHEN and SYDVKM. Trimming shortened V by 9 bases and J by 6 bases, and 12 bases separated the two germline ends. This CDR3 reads CASVSPSQPQHF. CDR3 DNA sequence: TGTGCCAGTGTTAGCCCCTCTCAGCCCCAGCATTTT.

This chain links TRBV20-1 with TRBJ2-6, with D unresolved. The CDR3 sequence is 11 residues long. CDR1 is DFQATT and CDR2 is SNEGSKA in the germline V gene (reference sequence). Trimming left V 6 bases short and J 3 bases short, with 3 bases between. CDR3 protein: CSAFGANVLTF. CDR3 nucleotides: TGCAGTGCCTTTGGGGCCAACGTCCTGACTTTC.

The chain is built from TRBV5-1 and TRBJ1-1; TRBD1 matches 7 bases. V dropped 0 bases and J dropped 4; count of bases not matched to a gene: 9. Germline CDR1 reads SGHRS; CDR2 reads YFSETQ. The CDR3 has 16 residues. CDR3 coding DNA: TGCGCCAGCAGCTTGGCCTCGACAGGGCGGAGCACTGAAGCTTTCTTT. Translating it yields CASSLASTGRSTEAFF.

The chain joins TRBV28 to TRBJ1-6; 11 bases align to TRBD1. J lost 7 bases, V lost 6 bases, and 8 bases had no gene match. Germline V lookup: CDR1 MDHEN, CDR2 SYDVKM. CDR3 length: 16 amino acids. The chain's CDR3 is CASRRTGGWVNSPLHF. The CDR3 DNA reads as TGTGCCAGCAGAAGGACAGGGGGCTGGGTAAATTCACCCCTCCACTTT.